The 21 T cell receptor beta chains below come from one sample, sequenced in a study of technical replicates of blood from several donors. Sequencing was performed with immunoSEQ multiplex PCR; in TCRdb, only in-frame clones are kept and a portion is missing. The sample has 91,000 or so clones, around 96% seen once. Sequences were obtained from T cells isolated from PBMCs. The receptors stem from a human donor in good health.

The rearrangement links TRBV6-1 to TRBJ2-2; 8 bases map to TRBD1. This CDR3 comprises 15 residues. Germline V CDR1 and CDR2: MNHNS, SASEGT. V trimming: 7 bases; J trimming: 4 bases; junction bases outside the gene matches: 8. The CDR3 DNA follows: TGTGCCAGCAAAAGGGACAGGACTTTCACCGGGGAGCTGTTTTTT. It specifies CASKRDRTFTGELFF.

The V call is TRBV7-2, the J call TRBJ2-3; 13 nucleotides line up with TRBD2. The CDR3 length is 18 residues. V lost 0 bases and J lost 6; bases outside the gene matches: 9. The germline CDR1 and CDR2 sequences are SGHTA and FQGNSA. Here the CDR3 reads CASSLAETSGRFSDTQYF. Here the CDR3 DNA reads TGTGCCAGCAGCTTAGCTGAGACTAGCGGGAGGTTTTCTGATACGCAGTATTTT.

The chain uses TRBV7-3 and TRBJ1-1, with 7 bases that match TRBD1. This CDR3 is built from 14 residues. The germline CDR1 and CDR2 sequences are SGHTA and FQGTGA. Unmatched junction bases numbered 3, after V lost 4 bases and J lost 1 base. The CDR3 nucleotides are TGTGCCAGCAGCTACGGGACAGCGAACACTGAAGCTTTCTTT. Its protein is CASSYGTANTEAFF.

V and J are TRBV12-5 and TRBJ2-1; D uncertain. The CDR3 is made up of 13 amino acids. V gave up 5 bases and J gave up 4 bases, with 9 bases separating them. In germline, CDR1 is LGHNT, CDR2 FRNRAP. The CDR3 DNA reads as TGTGCTAGTGGTCTCTCCGTGTACAATGAGCAGTTCTTC. Translated, it gives CASGLSVYNEQFF. The complete variable domain, with remaining parts taken from reference TRBV12-5 and TRBJ2-1, reads DARVTQTPRHKVTEMGQEVTMRCQPILGHNTVFWYRQTMMQGLELLAYFRNRAPLDDSGMPKDRFSAEMPDATLATLKIQPSEPRDSAVYFCASGLSVYNEQFFGPGTRLTVL.

Concerning this clone: Its ends do not fully match the called genes, so a read error is possible. The V gene is TRBV9, the J gene TRBJ2-3, with 8 positions matching TRBD2. Germline CDR1 and CDR2: SGDLS and YYNGEE. CDR3 length: 12 residues. The CDR3 protein is CASSVGTSPPNF. The CDR3 nucleotides are TGTGCCAGCAGCGTAGGGACTAGCCCGCCGAATTTT.

J is TRBJ2-1 and V is TRBV28, with TRBD1 matching over 8 bases. The CDR3 has 16 amino acids. The germline V gene encodes CDR1 MDHEN and CDR2 SYDVKM. Germline trimming cut 3 bases from V and 3 bases from J; bases unmatched to any gene: 7. The CDR3 coding sequence is TGTGCCAGCAGTTTTTCTCGGACAGGGCACTACAATGAGCAGTTCTTC. It is translated as CASSFSRTGHYNEQFF. Using reference TRBV28 and TRBJ2-1 for the parts outside the CDR3, the full variable domain is DVKVTQSSRYLVKRTGEKVFLECVQDMDHENMFWYRQDPGLGLRLIYFSYDVKMKEKGDIPEGYSVSREKKERFSLILESASTNQTSMYLCASSFSRTGHYNEQFFGPGTRLTVL.

The chain links TRBV6-5 to TRBJ2-7, with D maybe TRBD1 (6 bases). The ends were cut back, 5 bases at V and 7 bases at J, with 18 bases in the middle. This CDR3 is 14 amino acids long. Germline V CDR1 and CDR2: MNHEY, SVGAGI. CDR3: CASSQGQYTEEQYF. In DNA, the CDR3 is TGTGCCAGCAGTCAAGGACAGTATACGGAGGAGCAGTACTTC.

This clone was seen just once. The chain is built from TRBV2 and TRBJ2-1; the D gene is possibly TRBD2 (7 bases). V shed 4 bases and J shed 8 bases, with 15 bases lying between them. Germline loops: CDR1 SNHLY, CDR2 FYNNEI. The CDR3 covers 14 residues. In DNA, the CDR3 is TGTGCCAGCAGTGTAGGGGGGGACATTCATGAGCAGTTCTTC. Translated: CASSVGGDIHEQFF.

The gene calls are TRBV6-6 and TRBJ2-2; tentative D call: TRBD1 (6 bases). Germline V gene sequence: CDR1 MNHNY, CDR2 SVGAGI (reference sequence). CDR3 length: 14 amino acids. Between the trimmed V and J ends, which lost 8 bases and 3 bases, there was a span of 13 bases. Here the CDR3 DNA reads TGTGCCAGCTCGAGGGACACCTACACCGGGGAGCTGTTTTTT. Protein sequence: CASSRDTYTGELFF.

The J gene is TRBJ2-7, the V gene TRBV28, with D unclear. The CDR3 runs to 16 residues. V lost 8 bases, J lost 5 bases, and 25 bases lay in between. In germline, CDR1 is MDHEN, CDR2 SYDVKM. The CDR3 sequence: CASCNRRGAFLNEQYF. CDR3 nucleotide sequence: TGTGCCAGCTGTAATAGGAGAGGCGCCTTCCTTAACGAGCAGTACTTC.

The rearrangement joins TRBV28 to TRBJ2-3, with 9 bases lining up with TRBD1. CDR3 length: 17 residues. V shed 5 bases, J shed 0 bases, and the junction held 9 bases outside the gene matches. The V gene's germline CDR1 is MDHEN and CDR2 SYDVKM. The CDR3 DNA reads as TGTGCCAGCAGTCTTCAACAGGGGGCACCTAGCACAGATACGCAGTATTTT. This encodes CASSLQQGAPSTDTQYF. Looking up the rest from reference TRBV28 and TRBJ2-3 gives the full variable domain: DVKVTQSSRYLVKRTGEKVFLECVQDMDHENMFWYRQDPGLGLRLIYFSYDVKMKEKGDIPEGYSVSREKKERFSLILESASTNQTSMYLCASSLQQGAPSTDTQYFGPGTRLTVL.

The genes are TRBV14 and TRBJ2-3; no clear D gene. Germline V gives CDR1 SGHDN, CDR2 FVKESK. V lost 4 bases to trimming and J lost 2 bases, with 19 bases between them. There are 17 residues in the CDR3. CDR3 in amino acids: CASSLLGRVGHTDTQYF. The CDR3 DNA reads as TGTGCCAGCAGCCTCCTGGGCCGAGTGGGCCACACAGATACGCAGTATTTT.

This clone was seen a single time. The chain employs TRBV5-6 and TRBJ2-5; no clear D gene. CDR1 and CDR2 from the germline V gene are SGHDT and YYEEEE. The CDR3 length is 13 residues. The V and J ends lost 1 base and 5 bases respectively, with 9 bases between them. The CDR3 nucleotides are TGTGCCAGCAGCTTGCTCGACGGGGAGACCCAGTACTTC. Translation gives CASSLLDGETQYF.

V usage is TRBV11-2 and J usage is TRBJ2-7, with a possible D match to TRBD1 (6 bases). Germline V gives CDR1 SGHAT, CDR2 FQNNGV. Trimming shortened V by 6 bases and J by 1 base, and 13 bases separated the two germline ends. The CDR3 runs 14 residues. For the CDR3, the DNA is TGTGCCAGCAGACAGGGATTCGGGTCCTACGAGCAGTACTTC. It yields the protein CASRQGFGSYEQYF.

This clone was seen only once. The chain combines TRBV5-8 with TRBJ1-6, with a weak D call TRBD1 (5 bases). This CDR3 spans 17 amino acids. The germline gives CDR1 SGHTS, CDR2 YDEGEE. The V end lost 0 bases, the J end lost 8 bases, and 18 bases lay between the germline ends. The CDR3 bases are TGTGCCAGCAGCTTGGCCCCGGGGACTACCCTCTATTCACCCCTCCACTTT. This sequence encodes CASSLAPGTTLYSPLHF.

The chain is built from TRBV19 and TRBJ1-5; 8 nucleotides line up with TRBD1. The germline V gene has CDR1 LNHDA and CDR2 SQIVND (reference sequence). The CDR3 is 16 amino acids. The J segment lost 3 bases and the V segment lost 3 bases, leaving 7 bases of the junction unmatched. CDR3 residues: CASSIYRGGINQPQHF. For the CDR3, the DNA is TGTGCCAGTAGTATTTACAGGGGGGGAATCAATCAGCCCCAGCATTTT.

This clone has just one count. V and J are TRBV16 and TRBJ1-1; TRBD1 aligns across 10 bases. The length of the CDR3 is 17 residues. V lost 4 bases to trimming and J lost 3 bases; unmatched junction nucleotides: 11. Germline CDR1 and CDR2: KGHSY and FQNENV. The CDR3 DNA is TGTGCCAGCAGCCTAAGCCGGGACAGGGGCCCTCACACTGAAGCTTTCTTT. Amino acids: CASSLSRDRGPHTEAFF.

V is TRBV27 and J is TRBJ2-7, with TRBD1 as a possible D gene (6 bases). The CDR3 contains 15 residues. V lost 6 bases and J lost 4, with 19 bases in between. Germline CDR1 and CDR2: MNHEY and SMNVEV (reference sequence). CDR3 DNA: TGTGCCAGCAGGGACCTAGGGGGTGGTAGGTACGAGCAGTACTTC. Translating gives CASRDLGGGRYEQYF.

The chain joins TRBV7-9 to TRBJ2-3; TRBD2 matches 10 bases. The germline CDR1 and CDR2 sequences are SEHNR and FQNEAQ (reference sequence). The CDR3 totals 16 residues. Trimming removed 2 bases from V and 4 bases from J; junction bases left unmatched: 6. Here the CDR3 DNA reads TGTGCCAGCAGCTTAATTCTAGCGGGAGACTCAGATACGCAGTATTTT. Protein product: CASSLILAGDSDTQYF.

The chain employs TRBV4-1 and TRBJ1-1; D gene unclear. CDR3 length: 14 residues. V was clipped by 0 bases and J by 1 base, with 6 bases between them. Germline V gives CDR1 MGHRA, CDR2 YSYEKL. CDR3: CASSQDPQNTEAFF. The CDR3 bases are TGCGCCAGCAGCCAAGACCCCCAGAACACTGAAGCTTTCTTT.

This chain uses TRBV29-1 with TRBJ1-2; 7 nucleotides line up with TRBD1. This CDR3 contains 14 residues. Trimming at V came to 5 bases and at J to 6 bases, leaving 12 bases not matched to a gene. Germline V lookup: CDR1 SQVTM, CDR2 ANQGSEA. CDR3 nucleotide sequence: TGCAGCGTTTTGTCTAGTACAGGGGAAAATGGCTACACCTTC. Residues: CSVLSSTGENGYTF.